This T cell receptor (beta chain) was captured by sequencing in a study of T cells after yellow fever vaccination. Study summary: Fractions of limited cellularity were prepared by means of SMART-Seq v4 Ultra Low Input. Study results and limitations: Once the booster was given, most primary-vaccination clones reappeared, at just over 95% for CD4 and around 90% for CD8. Faster peaking, at day 5 versus 15, marked a secondary response that was weaker. A small proportion of clonotypes was detected in both the CD4 and CD8 compartments.

The length of the CDR3 is 12 residues. Germline CDR1 and CDR2: MNHNS and SASEGT. The germline V and J ends were trimmed by 3 bases and 10 bases, with 10 bases remaining between them. TCRdb re-called the 5' RACE reads with MiXCR, one entry per CDR3 protein. This sample has around 530,000 distinct CDR3 sequences; 17% occur once, and the top ten carry roughly 17%. On this clonotype: Its antigen is undetermined.

The sequence was obtained from a man younger than 35 who received the YFV17D yellow fever vaccine. V gene TRBV6-1 combines with J gene TRBJ2-1; the D is unclear. The sequences come from PBMCs, collected 5 days after the first yellow fever vaccination. The CDR3 DNA sequence: TGTGCCAGCAGTGACCAGGCCCGGGAGCAGTTCTTC. It yields the protein CASSDQAREQFF.